This TCR beta chain was sequenced for a study of beta chain features in type 1 diabetes. As every portion of the isolated RNA was reverse transcribed, the sequencing read expressed TCRB transcripts. The method was immunoSEQ multiplex PCR; TCRdb's version includes in-frame clones alone and lacks a portion of them. The profile shows approximately 150,000 clones, about 10% of them singletons. This clone was recorded at least ten times. The germline V gene encodes CDR1 SEHNR and CDR2 FQNEAQ (reference sequence). The CDR3 spans 13 residues. The V and J ends lost 1 base and 6 bases respectively, with 7 bases between them.

V gene TRBV7-9 combines with J gene TRBJ1-5; D may be TRBD1 (5 bases). Sequencing used naive CD4+ T cells from blood. This clonotype was sampled from a man younger than 35 in good health. CDR3 region: CASSLDGGQPQHF. The CDR3 nucleotides read TGTGCCAGCAGCTTAGACGGGGGTCAGCCCCAGCATTTT.